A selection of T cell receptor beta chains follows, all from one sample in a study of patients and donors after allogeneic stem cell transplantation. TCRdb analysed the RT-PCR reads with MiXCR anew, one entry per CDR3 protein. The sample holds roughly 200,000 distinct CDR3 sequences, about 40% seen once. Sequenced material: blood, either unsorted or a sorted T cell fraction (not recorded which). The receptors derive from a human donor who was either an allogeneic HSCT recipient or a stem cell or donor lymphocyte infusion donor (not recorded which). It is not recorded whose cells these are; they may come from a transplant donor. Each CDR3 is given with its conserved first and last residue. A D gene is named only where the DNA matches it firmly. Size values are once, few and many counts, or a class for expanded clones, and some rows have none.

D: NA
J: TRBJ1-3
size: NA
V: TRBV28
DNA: TGTGCCAGCAGCCCGGAGCTCTCTGGAAACACCATATATTTT
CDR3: CASSPELSGNTIYF

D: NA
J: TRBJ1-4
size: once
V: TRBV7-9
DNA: TGTGCCAGCAGCTCAGACCCCGCAACTAATGAAAAACTGTTTTTT
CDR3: CASSSDPATNEKLFF

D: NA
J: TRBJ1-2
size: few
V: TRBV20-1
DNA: TGCAGTGCTGGTTTGGACGTCGCCTATGGCTACACCTTC
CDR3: CSAGLDVAYGYTF

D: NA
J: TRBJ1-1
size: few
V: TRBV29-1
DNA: TGCAGCGTAGGACCCCTGGTTACTGAAGCTTTCTTT
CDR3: CSVGPLVTEAFF

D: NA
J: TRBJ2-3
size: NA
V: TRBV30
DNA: TGTGCCTGGAGTGTACGCGGGGATACGCAGTATTTT
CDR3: CAWSVRGDTQYF

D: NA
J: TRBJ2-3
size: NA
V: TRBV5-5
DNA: TGTGCCAGCAGCTTACCGGGGGCCGGCCTTCAGGATACGCAGTATTTT
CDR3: CASSLPGAGLQDTQYF

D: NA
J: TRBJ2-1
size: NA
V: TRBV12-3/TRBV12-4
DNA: TGTGCCAGCAGTTTAAGAGGAGGGACACCGAAGGGGAGCTCCTACAATGAGCAGTTCTTC
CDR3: CASSLRGGTPKGSSYNEQFF

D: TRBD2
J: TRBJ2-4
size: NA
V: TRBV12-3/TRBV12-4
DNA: TGTGCCAGCAGTCCGCCTAGCGGGAGAAGAAACATTCAGTACTTC
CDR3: CASSPPSGRRNIQYF

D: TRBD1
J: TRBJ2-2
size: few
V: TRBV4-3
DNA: TGCGCCAGCAGCCAAGTCATCGGGACAGGGTCTATCGCGAACACCGGGGAGCTGTTTTTT
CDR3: CASSQVIGTGSIANTGELFF

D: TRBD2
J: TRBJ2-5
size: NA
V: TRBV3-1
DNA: TGTGCCAGCAGCCAAGAGGGACTAGCGGGAGGAGCGGAGACCCAGTACTTC
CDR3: CASSQEGLAGGAETQYF

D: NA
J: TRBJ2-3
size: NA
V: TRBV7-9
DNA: TGTGCCAGCAGCTTCCTTGGTAAGGTCGATACGCAGTATTTT
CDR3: CASSFLGKVDTQYF

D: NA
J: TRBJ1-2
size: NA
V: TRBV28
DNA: TGTGCCAGCAGTTTGGGGGGACGGAATGGCTACACCTTC
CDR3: CASSLGGRNGYTF

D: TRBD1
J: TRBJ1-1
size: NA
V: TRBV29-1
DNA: TGCAGCGTTGAATACGGGACAGGGGCTACTGAAGCTTTCTTT
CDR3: CSVEYGTGATEAFF

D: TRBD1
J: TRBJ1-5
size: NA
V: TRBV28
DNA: TGTGCCACCTTTGGACAGGGTCGCAATCAGCCCCAGCATTTT
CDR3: CATFGQGRNQPQHF

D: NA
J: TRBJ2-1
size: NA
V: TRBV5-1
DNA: TGCGCCAGCAGCACACGCCGGGACTCGCTCAGCAATGAGCAGTTCTTC
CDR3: CASSTRRDSLSNEQFF

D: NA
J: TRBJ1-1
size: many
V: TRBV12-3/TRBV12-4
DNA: TGTGCCAGCAGTTTAGCAGGGGACACTGAAGCTTTCTTT
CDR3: CASSLAGDTEAFF

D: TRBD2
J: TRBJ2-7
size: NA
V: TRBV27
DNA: TGTGCCAGCAGTCCCAGGACTAGCGTCTACGAGCAGTACTTC
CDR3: CASSPRTSVYEQYF

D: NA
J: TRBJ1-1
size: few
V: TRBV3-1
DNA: TGTGCCAGCAGCCAAGCTTACCAAAACACTGAAGCTTTCTTT
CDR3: CASSQAYQNTEAFF

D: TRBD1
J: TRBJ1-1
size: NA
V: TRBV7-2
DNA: TGTGCCAGCAGCTTGGGTCCCGGACAGGGGATGAACACTGAAGCTTTCTTT
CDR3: CASSLGPGQGMNTEAFF

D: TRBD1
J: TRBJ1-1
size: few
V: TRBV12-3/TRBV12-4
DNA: TGTGCCAGCAGCCTTATTACAGGGGGCATGAACACTGAAGCTTTCTTT
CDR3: CASSLITGGMNTEAFF

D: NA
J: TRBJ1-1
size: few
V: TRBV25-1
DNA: TGTGCCAGCAGTGATGGGGGGCTCACTGAAGCTTTCTTT
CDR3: CASSDGGLTEAFF

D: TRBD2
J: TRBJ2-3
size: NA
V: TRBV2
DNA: TGTGCCAGCAGTGAGGGGACTAGCGGGACTAACACAGATACGCAGTATTTT
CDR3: CASSEGTSGTNTDTQYF

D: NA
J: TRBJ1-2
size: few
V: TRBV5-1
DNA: TGCGCCAGCAGGGACAGATACAGGGAATTGGGCTACACCTTC
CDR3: CASRDRYRELGYTF

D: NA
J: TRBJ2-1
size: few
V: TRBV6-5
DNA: TGTGCCAGCAGTTACTTCCGGGATAACAATGAGCAGTTCTTC
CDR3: CASSYFRDNNEQFF

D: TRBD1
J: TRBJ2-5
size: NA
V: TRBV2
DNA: TGTGCCAGCAGCAAGACAGGGGCGAGTGGGGAGACCCAGTACTTC
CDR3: CASSKTGASGETQYF

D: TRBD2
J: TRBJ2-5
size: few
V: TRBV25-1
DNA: TGTGCCAGCAGTGAATACGGGGGAGGGGAGACCCAGTACTTC
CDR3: CASSEYGGGETQYF

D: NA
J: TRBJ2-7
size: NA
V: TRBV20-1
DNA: TGCAGTGCTAGAACCGAGAGGTACGAGCAGTACTTC
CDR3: CSARTERYEQYF

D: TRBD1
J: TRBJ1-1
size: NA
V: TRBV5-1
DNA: TGCGCCAGCAGCCCCGACAGGGGGAGGACTGAAGCTTTCTTT
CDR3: CASSPDRGRTEAFF

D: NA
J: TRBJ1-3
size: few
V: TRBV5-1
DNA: TGCGCCAGCAGGGACATAGGTTCTGGAAACACCATATATTTT
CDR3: CASRDIGSGNTIYF

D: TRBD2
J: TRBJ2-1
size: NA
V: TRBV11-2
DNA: TGTGCCAGCAGGCCTCGGTATCGGCGGGAGGCAGGAAGCTCCTACAATGAGCAGTTCTTC
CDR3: CASRPRYRREAGSSYNEQFF

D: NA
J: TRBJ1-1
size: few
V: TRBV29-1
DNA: TGCAGCGTTGATCAGGGGAACACTGAAGCTTTCTTT
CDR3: CSVDQGNTEAFF

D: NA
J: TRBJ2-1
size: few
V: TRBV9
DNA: TGTGCCAGCAGCGTAGAGGCTGGGCTCCCCAATGAGCAGTTCTTC
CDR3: CASSVEAGLPNEQFF

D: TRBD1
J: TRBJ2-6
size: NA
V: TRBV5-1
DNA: TGCGCCAGCAGCTTTCCCCCGGGCAGGGGGTCTGGGGCCAACGTCCTGACTTTC
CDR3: CASSFPPGRGSGANVLTF

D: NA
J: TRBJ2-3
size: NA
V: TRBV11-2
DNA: TGTGCCAGCAGCTTAGAGCCAGGGCCAGATACGCAGTATTTT
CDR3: CASSLEPGPDTQYF

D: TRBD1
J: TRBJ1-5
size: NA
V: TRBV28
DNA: TGTGCCAGTGGCCCAGGGGGGCAAGAGCCCCAGCATTTT
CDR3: CASGPGGQEPQHF

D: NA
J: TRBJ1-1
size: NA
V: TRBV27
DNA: TGTGCCAGCAGCTACGGCGACGGGACCACTGAAGCTTTCTTT
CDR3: CASSYGDGTTEAFF

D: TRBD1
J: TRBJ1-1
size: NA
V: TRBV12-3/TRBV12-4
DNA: TGTGCCAGCAGCGACAGGGGCGCAACTGAAGCTTTCTTT
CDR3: CASSDRGATEAFF

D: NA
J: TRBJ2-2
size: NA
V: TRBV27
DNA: TGTGCCAGCAGTTTATCGGGACACACCGGGGAGCTGTTTTTT
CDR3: CASSLSGHTGELFF

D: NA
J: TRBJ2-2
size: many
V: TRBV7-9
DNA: TGTGCCAGCAGCTTAGTGGCAAGCACCGGGGAGCTGTTTTTT
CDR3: CASSLVASTGELFF

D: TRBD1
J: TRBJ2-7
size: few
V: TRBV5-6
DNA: TGTGCCAGCAGCTTCGGGACAGGGACCTACGAGCAGTACTTC
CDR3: CASSFGTGTYEQYF

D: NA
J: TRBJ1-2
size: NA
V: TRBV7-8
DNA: TGTGCCAGCAGCTTAGTTAGGGAGGTCGACTATGGCTACACCTTC
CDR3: CASSLVREVDYGYTF

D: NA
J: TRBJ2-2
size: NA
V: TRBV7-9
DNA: TGTGCCAGCTCGCTGGCGGTCGGGGAGCTGTTTTTT
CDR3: CASSLAVGELFF

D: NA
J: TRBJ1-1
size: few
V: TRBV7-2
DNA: TGTGCCAGCAGCTTAGTGACCTCTGAAGCTTTCTTT
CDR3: CASSLVTSEAFF

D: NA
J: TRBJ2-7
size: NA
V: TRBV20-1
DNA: TGCAGTGCCATCTCGACAGATACCTACGAGCAGTACTTC
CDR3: CSAISTDTYEQYF

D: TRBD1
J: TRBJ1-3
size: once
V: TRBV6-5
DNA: TGTGCCAGCAGTTACTCGGTGCAGGGGGTACGCTCCGGAAACACCATATATTTT
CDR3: CASSYSVQGVRSGNTIYF

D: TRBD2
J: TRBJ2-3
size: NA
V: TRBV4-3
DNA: TGCGCCAGCAGCCAAACTAGCGGAGTGGGTGATACGCAGTATTTT
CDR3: CASSQTSGVGDTQYF

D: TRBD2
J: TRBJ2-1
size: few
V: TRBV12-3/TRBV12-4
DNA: TGTGCCAGCAGTCTCCTAAGGGCGGGAGCTTACAATGAGCAGTTCTTC
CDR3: CASSLLRAGAYNEQFF

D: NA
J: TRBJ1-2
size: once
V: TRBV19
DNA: TGTGCCAGCCAGTCTGGGGGTCACTATGGCTACACCTTC
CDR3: CASQSGGHYGYTF

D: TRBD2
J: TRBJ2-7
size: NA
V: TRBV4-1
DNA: TGCGCCAGCAGCCAAGATCCCCTAGCGGGGGCTTCCGAGCAGTACTTC
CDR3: CASSQDPLAGASEQYF

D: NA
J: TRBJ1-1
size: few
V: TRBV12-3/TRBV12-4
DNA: TGTGCCAGCAGTTTACAGGAATATAACACTGAAGCTTTCTTT
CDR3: CASSLQEYNTEAFF

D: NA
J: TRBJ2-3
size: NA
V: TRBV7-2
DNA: TGTGCCAGCAGCTTCAAAGGACCCACAGATACGCAGTATTTT
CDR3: CASSFKGPTDTQYF

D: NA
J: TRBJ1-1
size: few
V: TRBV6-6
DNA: TGTGCCAGCAGTTTACAGGGCTCCTTGAACACTGAAGCTTTCTTT
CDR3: CASSLQGSLNTEAFF

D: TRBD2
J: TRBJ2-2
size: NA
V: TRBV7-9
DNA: TGTGCCAGCACCCCAGGACTAGCGGGAGCCGGGGAGCTGTTTTTT
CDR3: CASTPGLAGAGELFF

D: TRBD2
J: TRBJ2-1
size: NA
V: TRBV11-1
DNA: TGTGCCAGCAGCTTAGTGGGACTAGCGCCTTTCAATGAGCAGTTCTTC
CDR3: CASSLVGLAPFNEQFF

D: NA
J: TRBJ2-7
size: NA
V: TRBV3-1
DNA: TGTGCCAGCCATTCCGGGACAACCCCCTACGAGCAGTACTTC
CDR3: CASHSGTTPYEQYF

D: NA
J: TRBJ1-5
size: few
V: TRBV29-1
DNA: TGCAGCGTCTCCTCGGATTTGACGCGGCAGCCCCAGCATTTT
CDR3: CSVSSDLTRQPQHF